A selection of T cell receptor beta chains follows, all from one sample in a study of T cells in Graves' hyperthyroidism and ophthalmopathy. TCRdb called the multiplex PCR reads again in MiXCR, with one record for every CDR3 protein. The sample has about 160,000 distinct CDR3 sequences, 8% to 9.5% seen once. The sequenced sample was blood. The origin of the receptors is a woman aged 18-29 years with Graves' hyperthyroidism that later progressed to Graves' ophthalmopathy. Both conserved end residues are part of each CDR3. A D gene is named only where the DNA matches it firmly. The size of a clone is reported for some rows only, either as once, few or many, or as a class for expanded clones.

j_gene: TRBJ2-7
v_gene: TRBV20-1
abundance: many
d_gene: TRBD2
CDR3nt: TGCAGTGCTAGAACAAAGCGGGGGAGTAGAGAGCAGTACTTC
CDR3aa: CSARTKRGSREQYF

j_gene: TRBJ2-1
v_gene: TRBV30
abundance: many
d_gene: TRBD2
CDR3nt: TGTGCCTGGAGTCCCCTAGCGGAGGGCTACAATGAGCAGTTCTTC
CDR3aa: CAWSPLAEGYNEQFF

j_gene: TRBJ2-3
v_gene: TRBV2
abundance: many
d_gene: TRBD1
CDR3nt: TGTGCCAGCAGTGGGGGACAGACTAACACAGATACGCAGTATTTT
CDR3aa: CASSGGQTNTDTQYF

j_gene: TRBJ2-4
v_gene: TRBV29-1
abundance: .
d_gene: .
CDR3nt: TGCAGCGTTGTCGCGGGCCCTACCCAAAACATTCAGTACTTC
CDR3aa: CSVVAGPTQNIQYF

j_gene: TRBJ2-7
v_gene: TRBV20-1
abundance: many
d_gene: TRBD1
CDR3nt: TGCAGTGCTAGCTCACCCCGACAGGGGGCTCATTACGAGCAGTACTTC
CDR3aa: CSASSPRQGAHYEQYF

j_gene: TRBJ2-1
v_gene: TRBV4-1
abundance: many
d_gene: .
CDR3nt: TGCGCCAGCAGCCAAGAAAGAGGAAATGAGCAGTTCTTC
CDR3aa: CASSQERGNEQFF

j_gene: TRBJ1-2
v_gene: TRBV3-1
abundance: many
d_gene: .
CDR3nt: TGTGCCAGCAGCCAAGTAAGCGGCCCGGGCCTCGACTATGGCTACACCTTC
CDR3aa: CASSQVSGPGLDYGYTF

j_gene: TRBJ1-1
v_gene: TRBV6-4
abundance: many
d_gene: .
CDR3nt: TGTGCCAGCAGTGAACAGCCGATGAACACTGAAGCTTTCTTT
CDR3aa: CASSEQPMNTEAFF

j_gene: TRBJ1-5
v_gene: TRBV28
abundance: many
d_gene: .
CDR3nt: TGTGCCAGCAGTTGGACCGCCCTTAGGGGGAATCAGCCCCAGCATTTT
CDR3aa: CASSWTALRGNQPQHF

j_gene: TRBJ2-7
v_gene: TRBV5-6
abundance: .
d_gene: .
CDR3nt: TGTGCCAGCAGCTTGGTTGGTGGGTACGAGCAGTACTTC
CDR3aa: CASSLVGGYEQYF

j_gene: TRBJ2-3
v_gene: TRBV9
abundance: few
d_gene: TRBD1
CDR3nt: TGTGCCAGCAGCGTAATGGGACAGGGCATGGATACGCAGTATTTT
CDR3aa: CASSVMGQGMDTQYF

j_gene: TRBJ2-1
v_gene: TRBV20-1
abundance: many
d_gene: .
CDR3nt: TGCAGTGCTAGCCATCCGGAAAAACCCTACAATGAGCAGTTCTTC
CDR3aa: CSASHPEKPYNEQFF

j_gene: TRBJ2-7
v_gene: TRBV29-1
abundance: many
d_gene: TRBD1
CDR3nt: TGCAGCGCCGTAGGACAGGGGAGGTACGAGCAGTACTTC
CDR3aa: CSAVGQGRYEQYF

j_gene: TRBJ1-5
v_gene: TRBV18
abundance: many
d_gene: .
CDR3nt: TGTGCCAGCTCGGAGGGTTCGGTTCAGCCCCAGCATTTT
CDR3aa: CASSEGSVQPQHF

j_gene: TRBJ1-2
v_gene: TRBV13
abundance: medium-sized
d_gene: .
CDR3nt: TGTGCCAGCAGCTTAGGAGCGGAGGGGTTTGACTATGGCTACACCTTC
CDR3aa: CASSLGAEGFDYGYTF

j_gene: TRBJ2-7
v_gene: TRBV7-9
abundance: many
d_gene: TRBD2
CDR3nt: TGTGCCAGCAGCTCGCGGACTAGCGTGTCCTACGAGCAGTACTTC
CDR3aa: CASSSRTSVSYEQYF

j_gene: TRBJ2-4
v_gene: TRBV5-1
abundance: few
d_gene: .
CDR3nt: TGCGCCAGCAGCTTGGACCCCCTAGCGGCCAAAAACATTCAGTACTTC
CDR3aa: CASSLDPLAAKNIQYF